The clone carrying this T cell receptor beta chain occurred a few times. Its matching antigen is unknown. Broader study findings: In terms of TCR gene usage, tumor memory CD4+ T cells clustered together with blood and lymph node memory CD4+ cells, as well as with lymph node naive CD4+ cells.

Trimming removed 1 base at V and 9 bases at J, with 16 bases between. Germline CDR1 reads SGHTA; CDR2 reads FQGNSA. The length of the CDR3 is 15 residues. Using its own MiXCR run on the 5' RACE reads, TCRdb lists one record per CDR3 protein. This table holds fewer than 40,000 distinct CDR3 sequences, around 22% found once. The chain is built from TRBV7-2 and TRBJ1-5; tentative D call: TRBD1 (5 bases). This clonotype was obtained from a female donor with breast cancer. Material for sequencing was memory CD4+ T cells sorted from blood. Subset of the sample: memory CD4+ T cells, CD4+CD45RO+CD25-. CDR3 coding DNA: TGTGCCAGCAGCTTAGGGGGGGGGAAGATTCCGCCCCAGCATTTT. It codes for CASSLGGGKIPPQHF.